This TCR beta chain was recovered during a study of cytomegalovirus exposure and HLA in healthy donors. Per the germline V gene, CDR1 is SGDLS and CDR2 is YYNGEE. V lost 4 bases to trimming and J lost 5 bases, with 18 bases between them. The CDR3 length is 15 residues. This PCR relied on a set of 60 Vbeta primers and 13 Jbeta primers. TCRdb keeps only in-frame clones here, not all; method: immunoSEQ multiplex PCR. The repertoire holds about 190,000 clones, with around four fifths as singletons. The genes are TRBV9 and TRBJ1-1; TRBD1 might be the D (6 bases). Input material: PBMCs. This clonotype originated in a woman aged 50 to 60 in good health and CMV-seropositive. CDR3 sequence: CASSPHRVRWTEAFF. Written as DNA, the CDR3 is TGTGCCAGCAGCCCCCACAGGGTACGCTGGACTGAAGCTTTCTTT.